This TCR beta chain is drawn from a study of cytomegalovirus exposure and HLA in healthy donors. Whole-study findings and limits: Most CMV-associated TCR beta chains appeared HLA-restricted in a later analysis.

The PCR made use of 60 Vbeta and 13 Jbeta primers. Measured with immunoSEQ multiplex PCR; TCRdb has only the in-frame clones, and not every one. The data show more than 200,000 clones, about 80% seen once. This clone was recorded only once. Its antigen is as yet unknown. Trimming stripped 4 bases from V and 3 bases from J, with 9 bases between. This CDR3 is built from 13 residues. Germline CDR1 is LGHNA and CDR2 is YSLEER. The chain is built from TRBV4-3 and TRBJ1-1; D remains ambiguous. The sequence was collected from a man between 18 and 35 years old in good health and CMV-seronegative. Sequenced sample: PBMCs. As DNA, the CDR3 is TGCGCCAGCAGCCGAAACGGAGACACTGAAGCTTTCTTT. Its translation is CASSRNGDTEAFF.